The T cell receptor (beta chain) under discussion was sequenced for a study of T cell responses to AZD1222 COVID-19 vaccine. Findings of the study overall: The donors showed a predominance of white British ancestry and of females, with possible underestimation of clonal diversity. Spike-specific TCR repertoires showed rising breadth and depth after two AZD1222 doses. It was only after the peak T cell response that any repertoires were sampled.

V was trimmed by 10 bases and J by 4 bases, leaving 10 bases between them. This CDR3 is 12 amino acids long. Generated by immunoSEQ multiplex PCR, the TCRdb table keeps only in-frame clones and is missing some. Of around 200,000 clones listed, 94% were seen once; the top ten hold approximately 1.5%. Remarks on this clone: The antigen is undetermined.

Pooled together were second doses at about 4 or about 12 weeks. This sample comprised peripheral blood, obtained 28 days after the second AZD1222 dose. The genes are TRBV12-3 or TRBV12-4 and TRBJ1-4, with D uncertain. The receptor's source is an adult who received the AZD1222 COVID-19 vaccine. As DNA, the CDR3 is TGTGCCACGAAGGGAGATAATGAAAAACTGTTTTTT. Translating it yields CATKGDNEKLFF.